One sample yielded the 20 T cell receptor beta chains listed below, sequenced in a study of CD8 T cells in Susac syndrome. An input of roughly 0.5 to 1 ug of RNA was subjected to reverse transcription using random hexamers. TCRdb reprocessed the immunoSEQ multiplex PCR reads with MiXCR, giving one entry per CDR3 protein. The table records some 300,000 distinct CDR3 sequences, about 89% of them present only once. The sample consisted of CD8+ T cells from PBMCs. These receptors were collected from a human donor with multiple sclerosis.

The genes are TRBV6-5 and TRBJ2-7; D is perhaps TRBD1 (5 bases). The germline CDR1 and CDR2 sequences are MNHEY and SVGAGI. The length of the CDR3 is 13 residues. Deletions cut 4 bases from V and 3 bases from J, with 10 bases between. This CDR3 reads CASSSGHFYEQYF. Written as DNA, the CDR3 is TGTGCCAGCAGTTCTGGACACTTCTACGAGCAGTACTTC.

The chain couples TRBV12-3 or TRBV12-4 to TRBJ2-2, with TRBD2 matching 7 bases. Trimming at V came to 4 bases and at J to 5 bases, leaving 4 bases not matched to a gene. CDR3 length: 14 amino acids. CDR3 sequence (DNA): TGTGCCAGCAGTTCCAGGGAGGGAACCGGGGAGCTGTTTTTT. This encodes CASSSREGTGELFF.

V is TRBV27 and J is TRBJ1-3, with D unclear. Germline loops: CDR1 MNHEY, CDR2 SMNVEV (reference sequence). The V end was cut by 2 bases, the J end by 0 bases, with 8 bases between. This CDR3 has 15 residues. The CDR3 nucleotides are TGTGCCAGCAGTTTAGCACAGCCCTCTGGAAACACCATATATTTT. Its protein is CASSLAQPSGNTIYF.

The count of this clonotype is one. The chain uses TRBV2 and TRBJ2-2; D call uncertain. The CDR3 has 13 residues. Trimming took off 5 bases at V and 6 bases at J, with 10 bases between the two ends. Germline loops: CDR1 SNHLY, CDR2 FYNNEI. CDR3 DNA: TGTGCCAGCAGTTTCGGTATGCCCGGGGAGCTGTTTTTT. The encoded protein is CASSFGMPGELFF.

The chain carries TRBV9 and TRBJ2-7; 10 positions agree with TRBD1. V dropped 4 bases and J dropped 5; count of bases not matched to a gene: 6. CDR1 and CDR2 (germline): SGDLS, YYNGEE. The CDR3 is made up of 14 amino acids. The CDR3 nucleotides read TGTGCCAGCAGCACCCTGACAGGGGGCGACGAGCAGTACTTC. It is translated as CASSTLTGGDEQYF.

The chain uses TRBV29-1 and TRBJ2-7; 7 bases match TRBD1. The CDR3 extends over 12 amino acids. Germline CDR1 SQVTM, CDR2 ANQGSEA. J lost 4 bases, V lost 3 bases, and 3 bases had no gene match. The chain's CDR3 is CSVEGQNYEQYF. The CDR3 DNA sequence: TGCAGCGTTGAGGGACAGAATTACGAGCAGTACTTC.

The chain recombines TRBV28 with TRBJ2-5, with D perhaps TRBD1 (5 bases). V was cut by 7 bases and J by 4 bases, with 19 bases left in between. Germline CDR1 is MDHEN and CDR2 is SYDVKM. The CDR3 loop spans 15 amino acids. For the CDR3, the DNA is TGTGCCAGCACCCACGTCACAGGTCTGACAGAGACCCAGTACTTC. Encoded protein: CASTHVTGLTETQYF.

The chain couples TRBV27 to TRBJ2-2; either TRBD1 or TRBD2 may supply D (5 bases each). Trimming pared 1 base from V and 5 bases from J, leaving 5 bases between. The CDR3 has 13 amino acids. The V gene's germline CDR1 is MNHEY and CDR2 SMNVEV (reference sequence). CDR3 DNA: TGTGCCAGCAGTTTATGGGGGACCGGGGAGCTGTTTTTT. Residues: CASSLWGTGELFF.

The rearrangement links TRBV5-1 to TRBJ1-4; D unresolved. Germline CDR1 reads SGHRS; CDR2 reads YFSETQ. This CDR3 is 15 amino acids long. Trimming pared 4 bases from V and 4 bases from J, leaving 14 bases between. CDR3 loop: CASSPDHLHNEKLFF. For the CDR3, the DNA is TGCGCCAGCAGCCCGGACCACCTTCATAATGAAAAACTGTTTTTT.

This chain joins TRBV6-2 or TRBV6-3 and TRBJ2-3; perhaps TRBD2 as D (5 bases). This CDR3 is built from 14 residues. Germline V gene sequence: CDR1 MNHEY, CDR2 SVGEGT. Trimming took off 7 bases at V and 2 bases at J, with 13 bases between the two ends. This CDR3 reads CASIEGALTDTQYF. DNA for the CDR3: TGTGCCAGCATTGAGGGCGCCCTCACAGATACGCAGTATTTT.

The chain links TRBV29-1 to TRBJ2-1; possibly TRBD2 for D (7 bases). The CDR3 is 17 residues long. Germline V gene data show CDR1 as SQVTM and CDR2 as ANQGSEA. The V gene lost 4 bases and the J gene lost 6 bases, with 25 bases spanning the gap. This chain's CDR3 is CSVGGGQGGPRGNEQFF. The CDR3 region has the DNA TGCAGCGTTGGAGGGGGTCAGGGAGGGCCTCGGGGCAATGAGCAGTTCTTC.

The V and J genes are TRBV19 and TRBJ2-1, with 7 bases aligning to TRBD2. The germline V gene encodes CDR1 LNHDA and CDR2 SQIVND (reference sequence). This CDR3 is built from 15 residues. V lost 7 bases, J lost 1 base, and 7 bases stayed unmatched. DNA of the CDR3: TGTGCCAGTATACGAGGCGGGAGTTCCTACAATGAGCAGTTCTTC. This encodes CASIRGGSSYNEQFF.

The chain joins TRBV7-3 to TRBJ2-2; TRBD2 might be the D (6 bases). V lost 4 bases and J 7 bases, leaving 13 bases between the germline ends. CDR3 length: 14 amino acids. The germline V gene encodes CDR1 SGHTA and CDR2 FQGTGA. The CDR3 loop is CASSYASVGGELFF. CDR3 nucleotides: TGTGCCAGCAGCTACGCTAGCGTCGGCGGGGAGCTGTTTTTT.

The V call is TRBV2, the J call TRBJ2-7; D remains unclear. CDR3 size: 13 residues. CDR1 and CDR2 (germline): SNHLY, FYNNEI. The V gene lost 5 bases and the J gene lost 3 bases, with 11 bases spanning the gap. The CDR3 DNA sequence: TGTGCCAGCAGTCAGTCCATACACTACGAGCAGTACTTC. Translating it yields CASSQSIHYEQYF.

The CDR3 nucleotides read TGTGCCAGCAGCGGCCGAACAGGTATCCAAGAGACCCAGTACTTC. It yields the protein CASSGRTGIQETQYF. This rearrangement joins TRBV28 to TRBJ2-5; TRBD1 might be the D (5 bases). Germline V gene lookup returns CDR1 MDHEN and CDR2 SYDVKM. The CDR3 runs 15 residues. V lost 6 bases to trimming and J lost 1 base, with 15 bases between them.

The chain is built from TRBV30 and TRBJ2-7; D perhaps matches TRBD1 (5 bases). Germline V gene lookup returns CDR1 GTSNPN and CDR2 SVGIG (reference sequence). The CDR3 has 12 amino acids. Trimming stripped 3 bases from V and 3 bases from J, with 9 bases between. CDR3 sequence reads: CAWRSTVYEQYF. CDR3 DNA: TGTGCCTGGAGATCGACAGTCTACGAGCAGTACTTC.

The CDR3 nucleotides read TGTGCCAGCAGGATAGCGGGGGGACAAGAGACCCAGTACTTC. Translation gives CASRIAGGQETQYF. The rearrangement joins TRBV2 to TRBJ2-5, with TRBD2 identical over 10 bases. The trim removed 6 bases at V and 2 bases at J, leaving 3 bases unmatched. This CDR3 comprises 14 residues. The germline V gene has CDR1 SNHLY and CDR2 FYNNEI. Together with reference TRBV2 and TRBJ2-5, the CDR3 gives the full variable domain: EPEVTQTPSHQVTQMGQEVILRCVPISNHLYFYWYRQILGQKVEFLVSFYNNEISEKSEIFDDQFSVERPDGSNFTLKIRSTKLEDSAMYFCASRIAGGQETQYFGPGTRLLVL.

This sequence joins TRBV5-4 and TRBJ2-7; 7 bases are shared with TRBD1. V dropped 4 bases and J dropped 2; count of bases not matched to a gene: 6. Germline V gene lookup returns CDR1 SGHNT and CDR2 YYREEE (reference sequence). This CDR3 region has 14 residues. This chain's CDR3 is CASSMGDSPYEQYF. The CDR3 bases are TGTGCCAGCAGCATGGGGGACAGCCCCTACGAGCAGTACTTC.

V gene TRBV14 combines with J gene TRBJ2-5; D remains ambiguous. Trimming took 0 bases from V and 4 from J, leaving 9 bases between them. CDR1 is SGHDN and CDR2 is FVKESK in the germline V gene. CDR3 size: 14 residues. The CDR3 DNA sequence: TGTGCCAGCAGCCAAGAGATTGAGTCAGAGACCCAGTACTTC. This gives the protein CASSQEIESETQYF.

The chain has TRBV19 and TRBJ1-2; D remains unclear. Germline V gives CDR1 LNHDA, CDR2 SQIVND (reference sequence). The CDR3 extends over 15 amino acids. The germline V and J ends were trimmed by 7 bases and 4 bases, with 19 bases remaining between them. As DNA, the CDR3 is TGTGCCAGTACCCCCGGCCCCCCGGCGGGCTATGGCTACACCTTC. Translation gives CASTPGPPAGYGYTF.